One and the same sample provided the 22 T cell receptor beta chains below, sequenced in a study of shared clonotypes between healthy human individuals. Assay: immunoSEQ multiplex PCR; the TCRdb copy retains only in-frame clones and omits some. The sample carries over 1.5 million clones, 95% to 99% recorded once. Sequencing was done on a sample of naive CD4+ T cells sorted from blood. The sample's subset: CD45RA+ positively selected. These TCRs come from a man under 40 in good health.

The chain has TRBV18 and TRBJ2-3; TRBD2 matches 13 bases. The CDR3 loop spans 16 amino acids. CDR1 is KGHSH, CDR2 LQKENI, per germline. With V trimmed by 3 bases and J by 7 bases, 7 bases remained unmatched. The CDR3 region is CASSPQLAGGLNTQYF. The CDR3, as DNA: TGTGCCAGCTCACCCCAACTAGCGGGAGGGCTAAATACGCAGTATTTT.

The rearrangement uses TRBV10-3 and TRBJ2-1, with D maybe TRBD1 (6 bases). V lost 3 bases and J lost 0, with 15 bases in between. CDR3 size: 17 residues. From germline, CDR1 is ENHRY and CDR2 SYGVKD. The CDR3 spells CAISDPDRSNSYNEQFF. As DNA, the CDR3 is TGTGCCATCAGTGACCCGGACAGATCTAACTCCTACAATGAGCAGTTCTTC.

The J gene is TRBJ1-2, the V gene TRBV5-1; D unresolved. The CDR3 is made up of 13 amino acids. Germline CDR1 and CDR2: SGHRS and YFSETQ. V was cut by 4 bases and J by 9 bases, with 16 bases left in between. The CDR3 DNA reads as TGCGCCAGCAGCGCCGGGAGTCGGTATAGCTACACCTTC. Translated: CASSAGSRYSYTF.

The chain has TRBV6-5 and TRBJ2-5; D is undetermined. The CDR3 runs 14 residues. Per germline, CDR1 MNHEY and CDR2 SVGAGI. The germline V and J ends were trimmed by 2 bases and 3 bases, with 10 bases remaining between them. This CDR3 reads CASSYVTAEETQYF. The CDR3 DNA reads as TGTGCCAGCAGTTACGTGACGGCCGAAGAGACCCAGTACTTC.

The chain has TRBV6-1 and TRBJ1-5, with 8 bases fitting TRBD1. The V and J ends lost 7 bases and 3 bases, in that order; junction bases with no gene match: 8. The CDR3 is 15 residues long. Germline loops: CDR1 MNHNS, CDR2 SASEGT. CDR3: CASKEGTGYNQPQHF. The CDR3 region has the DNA TGTGCCAGCAAGGAGGGGACAGGATACAATCAGCCCCAGCATTTT.

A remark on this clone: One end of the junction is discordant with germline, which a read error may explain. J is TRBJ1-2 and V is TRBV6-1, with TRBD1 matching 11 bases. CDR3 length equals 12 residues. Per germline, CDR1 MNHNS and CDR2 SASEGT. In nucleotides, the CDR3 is TGTGCCAGCAATCCGGACAGGGGGCAGCCCATCTTC. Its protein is CASNPDRGQPIF.

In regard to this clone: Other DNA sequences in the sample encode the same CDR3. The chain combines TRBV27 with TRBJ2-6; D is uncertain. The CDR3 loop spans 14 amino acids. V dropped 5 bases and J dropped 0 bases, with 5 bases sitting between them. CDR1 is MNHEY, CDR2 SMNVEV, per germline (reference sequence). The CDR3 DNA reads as TGTGCCAGCAGTCTAAGCTCTGGGGCCAACGTCCTGACTTTC. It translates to CASSLSSGANVLTF.

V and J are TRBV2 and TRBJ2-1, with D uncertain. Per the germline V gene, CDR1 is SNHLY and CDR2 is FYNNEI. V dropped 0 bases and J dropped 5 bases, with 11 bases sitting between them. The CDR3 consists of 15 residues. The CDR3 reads CASSEALPGHNEQFF. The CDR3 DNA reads TGTGCCAGCAGTGAAGCGCTTCCAGGTCACAATGAGCAGTTCTTC.

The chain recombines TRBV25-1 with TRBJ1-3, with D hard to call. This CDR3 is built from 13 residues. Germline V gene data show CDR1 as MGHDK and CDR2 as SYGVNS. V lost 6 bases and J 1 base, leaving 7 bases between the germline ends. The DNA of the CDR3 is TGTGCCAGCAGATTAGAATCTGGAAACACCATATATTTT. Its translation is CASRLESGNTIYF.

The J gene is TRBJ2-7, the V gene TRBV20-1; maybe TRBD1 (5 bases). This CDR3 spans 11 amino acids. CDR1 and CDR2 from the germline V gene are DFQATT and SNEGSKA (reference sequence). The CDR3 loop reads CSQQAIYEQYF. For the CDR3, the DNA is TGCAGCCAACAGGCCATCTACGAGCAGTACTTC.

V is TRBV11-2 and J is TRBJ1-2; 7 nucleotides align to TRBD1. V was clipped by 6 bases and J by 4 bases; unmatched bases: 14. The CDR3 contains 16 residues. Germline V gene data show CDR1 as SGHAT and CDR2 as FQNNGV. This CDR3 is CASRTLRGQSSYGYTF. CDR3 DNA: TGTGCCAGCAGGACACTGAGGGGACAGTCGAGCTATGGCTACACCTTC. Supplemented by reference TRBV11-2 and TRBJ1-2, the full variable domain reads EAGVAQSPRYKIIEKRQSVAFWCNPISGHATLYWYQQILGQGPKLLIQFQNNGVVDDSQLPKDRFSAERLKGVDSTLKIQPAKLEDSAVYLCASRTLRGQSSYGYTFGSGTRLTVV.

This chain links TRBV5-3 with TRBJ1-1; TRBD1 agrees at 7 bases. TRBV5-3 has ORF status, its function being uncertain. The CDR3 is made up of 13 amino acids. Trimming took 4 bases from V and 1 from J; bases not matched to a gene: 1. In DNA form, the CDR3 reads TGTGCCAGAAGCAGGACAGGGAACACTGAAGCTTTCTTT. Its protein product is CARSRTGNTEAFF.

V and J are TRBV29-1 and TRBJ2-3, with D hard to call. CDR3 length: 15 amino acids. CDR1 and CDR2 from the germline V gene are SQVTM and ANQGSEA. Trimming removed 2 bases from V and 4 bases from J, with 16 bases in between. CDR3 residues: CSVERPLVVPDTQYF. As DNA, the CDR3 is TGCAGCGTTGAAAGACCCCTCGTGGTGCCAGATACGCAGTATTTT.

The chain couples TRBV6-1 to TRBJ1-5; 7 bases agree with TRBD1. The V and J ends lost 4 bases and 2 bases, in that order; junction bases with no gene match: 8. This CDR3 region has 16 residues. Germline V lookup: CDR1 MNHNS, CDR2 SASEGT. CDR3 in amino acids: CASSAKTGVGNQPQHF. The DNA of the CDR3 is TGTGCCAGCAGTGCAAAAACAGGGGTTGGCAATCAGCCCCAGCATTTT.

CDR3 amino acids: CAISEPGLAGGIQLFF. The DNA for the CDR3 is TGTGCCATCAGTGAGCCGGGACTAGCGGGAGGAATTCAGCTGTTTTTT. The genes are TRBV10-3 and TRBJ2-2; 15 bases line up with TRBD2. The V gene's germline CDR1 is ENHRY and CDR2 SYGVKD. With V trimmed by 2 bases and J by 12 bases, 7 bases remained unmatched. The length of the CDR3 is 16 residues.

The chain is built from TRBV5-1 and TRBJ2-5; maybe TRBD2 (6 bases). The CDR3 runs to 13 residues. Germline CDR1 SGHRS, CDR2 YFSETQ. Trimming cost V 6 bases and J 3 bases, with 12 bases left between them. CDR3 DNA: TGCGCCAGCACCAGGCGGACTAAAGAGACCCAGTACTTC. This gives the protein CASTRRTKETQYF.

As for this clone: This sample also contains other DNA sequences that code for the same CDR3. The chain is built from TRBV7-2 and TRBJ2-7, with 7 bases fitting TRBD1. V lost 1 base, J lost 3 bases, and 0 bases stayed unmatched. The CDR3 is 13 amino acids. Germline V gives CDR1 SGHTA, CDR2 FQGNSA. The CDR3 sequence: CASSLGTGYEQYF. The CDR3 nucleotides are TGTGCCAGCAGCTTAGGGACAGGCTACGAGCAGTACTTC. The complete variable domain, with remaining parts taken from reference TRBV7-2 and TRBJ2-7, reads GAGVSQSPSNKVTEKGKDVELRCDPISGHTALYWYRQSLGQGLEFLIYFQGNSAPDKSGLPSDRFSAERTGGSVSTLTIQRTQQEDSAVYLCASSLGTGYEQYFGPGTRLTVT.

CDR3 coding DNA: TGCGCCAGCGGTAGCGGGAGAGCTTACGAGCAGTACTTC. It encodes CASGSGRAYEQYF. The V call is TRBV10-2, the J call TRBJ2-7, with 9 bases fitting TRBD2. Trimming removed 8 bases from V and 4 bases from J; junction bases left unmatched: 6. CDR1 is WSHSY and CDR2 is SAAADI in the germline V gene. The CDR3 is 13 amino acids.

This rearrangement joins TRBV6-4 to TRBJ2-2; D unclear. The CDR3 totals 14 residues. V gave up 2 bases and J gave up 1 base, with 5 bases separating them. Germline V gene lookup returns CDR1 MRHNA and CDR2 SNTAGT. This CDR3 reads CASSDNRNTGELFF. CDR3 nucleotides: TGTGCCAGCAGTGACAACAGGAACACCGGGGAGCTGTTTTTT.

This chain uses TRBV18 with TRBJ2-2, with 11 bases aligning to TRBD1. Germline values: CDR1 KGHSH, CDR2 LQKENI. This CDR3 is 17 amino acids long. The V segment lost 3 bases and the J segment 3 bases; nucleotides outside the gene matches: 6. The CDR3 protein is CASSPTGTGGYTGELFF. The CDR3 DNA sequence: TGTGCCAGCTCACCCACCGGGACAGGGGGATACACCGGGGAGCTGTTTTTT.

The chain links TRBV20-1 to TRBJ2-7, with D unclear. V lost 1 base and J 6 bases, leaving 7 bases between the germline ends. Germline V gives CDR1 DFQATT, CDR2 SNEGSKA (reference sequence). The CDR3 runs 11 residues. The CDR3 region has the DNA TGCAGTGCTAGAGTTCTGATCGAGCAGTACTTC. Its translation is CSARVLIEQYF.

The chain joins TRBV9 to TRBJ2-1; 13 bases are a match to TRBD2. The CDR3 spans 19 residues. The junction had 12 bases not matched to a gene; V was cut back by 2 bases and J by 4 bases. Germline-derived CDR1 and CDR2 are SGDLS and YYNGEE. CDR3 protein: CASSVKGLAGTAGYNEQFF. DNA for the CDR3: TGTGCCAGCAGCGTTAAGGGACTAGCGGGAACCGCGGGTTACAATGAGCAGTTCTTC.